This T cell receptor (beta chain) was recorded in a study of CD8 T cells in ankylosing spondylitis. Study observations and caveats: A motif of fewer than ten highly homologous TCR beta variants was seen as apparently characteristic of ankylosing spondylitis blood. Peripheral blood samples showed relatively rare disease-linked clones, and these clones were CD8+. Enrichment of disease-linked clones was reportedly significant in matched ankylosing spondylitis synovial fluid.

This clonotype was counted only a few times. Its cognate antigen is unknown. Germline CDR1 reads WNHNN; CDR2 reads SYGVQD (reference sequence). V was trimmed by 1 base and J by 5 bases, leaving 9 bases between them. CDR3 size: 14 residues. Construction of TCR beta libraries was performed using quantitative 5'-RACE with molecular barcodes. TCRdb independently ran MiXCR on the 5' RACE reads; one entry per CDR3 protein. This table has around 890,000 distinct CDR3 sequences, about 10% appearing once. Material: blood, either unsorted or a sorted T cell fraction (not recorded which). The sequence came from a male donor with ankylosing spondylitis. The V call is TRBV10-1, the J call TRBJ2-1; no clear D. The CDR3 spells CASSEFLLDNEQFF. The CDR3 bases are TGCGCCAGCAGTGAGTTCCTGCTGGACAATGAGCAGTTCTTC.